This record covers a single TCR beta chain. This CDR3 comprises 14 residues. Per the germline V gene, CDR1 is PRHDT and CDR2 is FYEKMQ (reference sequence). V shed 5 bases and J shed 7 bases, with 17 bases lying between them. The record originates from a study of cytomegalovirus exposure and HLA in healthy donors. With 60 Vbeta and 13 Jbeta primers, the PCR was carried out. Libraries were prepared by immunoSEQ multiplex PCR; TCRdb keeps only in-frame clonotypes and omits some of them. In the table there are about 180,000 clones, around 80% of which are singletons. The V call is TRBV13, the J call TRBJ1-2, with TRBD1 as a possible D gene (5 bases). The sequence was obtained from a girl aged 10 to 17 in good health and CMV-seropositive. Sequenced: PBMCs. The CDR3: CASSPRARVVGYTF. The CDR3 nucleotides are TGTGCCAGCAGCCCCCGGGCCAGGGTAGTTGGCTACACCTTC.